This T cell receptor (beta chain) was recovered during a study of early T cells in non-severe SARS-CoV-2 infection. Overall study context: Unsorted whole-blood RNA was sequenced in bulk, leaving chains unpaired.

Unique molecular identifiers (one per individual cDNA molecule) were attached. TCRdb ran MiXCR on the 5' RACE reads and lists one entry per CDR3 protein. The table shows some 57,000 distinct CDR3 sequences, with less than 11% occurring only once. From germline, CDR1 is SGHKS and CDR2 YYEKEE (reference sequence). The CDR3 is 16 amino acids. Unmatched junction bases numbered 5, after V lost 0 bases and J lost 0 bases. The material sequenced was whole blood. This clonotype originated in an adult who was a healthcare worker with PCR-confirmed SARS-CoV-2 infection or an uninfected control (not recorded which). This rearrangement joins TRBV5-5 to TRBJ1-2, with 7 positions matching TRBD1. CDR3 in amino acids: CASSLAWTGSNYGYTF. CDR3 nucleotide sequence: TGTGCCAGCAGCTTGGCCTGGACAGGATCTAACTATGGCTACACCTTC.